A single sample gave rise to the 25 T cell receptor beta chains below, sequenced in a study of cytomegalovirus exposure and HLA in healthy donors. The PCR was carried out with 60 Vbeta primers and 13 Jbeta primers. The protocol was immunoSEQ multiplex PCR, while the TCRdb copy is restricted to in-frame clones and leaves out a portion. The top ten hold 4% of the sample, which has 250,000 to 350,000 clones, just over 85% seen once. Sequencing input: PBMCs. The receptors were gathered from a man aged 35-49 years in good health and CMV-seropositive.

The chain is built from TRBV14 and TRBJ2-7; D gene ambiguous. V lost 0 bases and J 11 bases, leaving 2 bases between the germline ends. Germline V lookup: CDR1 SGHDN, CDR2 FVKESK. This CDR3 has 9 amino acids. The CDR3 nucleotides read TGTGCCAGCAGCCAAGACAAGTACTTC. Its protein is CASSQDKYF.

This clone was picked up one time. This CDR3 is CASSASRQGSSEAFF. CDR3 bases: TGTGCCAGCAGCGCATCTAGACAGGGCTCCTCTGAAGCTTTCTTT. The J gene is TRBJ1-1, the V gene TRBV11-3; 7 nucleotides line up with TRBD1. Germline CDR1 SGHNT, CDR2 YENEEA. The CDR3 is made up of 15 amino acids. The junction had 12 bases not matched to a gene; V was cut back by 5 bases and J by 6 bases.

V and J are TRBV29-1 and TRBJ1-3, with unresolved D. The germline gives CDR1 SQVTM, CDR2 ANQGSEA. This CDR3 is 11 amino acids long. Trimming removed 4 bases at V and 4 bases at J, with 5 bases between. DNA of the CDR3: TGCAGCGTTGGAGGGGGAAACACCATATATTTT. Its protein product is CSVGGGNTIYF.

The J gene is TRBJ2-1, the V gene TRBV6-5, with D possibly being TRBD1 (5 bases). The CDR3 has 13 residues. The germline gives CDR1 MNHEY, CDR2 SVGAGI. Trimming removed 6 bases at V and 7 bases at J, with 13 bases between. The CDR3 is CASSRTTANEQFF. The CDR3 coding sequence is TGTGCCAGCAGCCGTACGACAGCAAATGAGCAGTTCTTC.

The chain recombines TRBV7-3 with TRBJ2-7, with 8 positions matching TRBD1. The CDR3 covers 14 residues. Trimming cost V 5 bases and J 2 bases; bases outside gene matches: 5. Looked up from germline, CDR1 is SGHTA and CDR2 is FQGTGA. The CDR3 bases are TGTGCCAGCAGCCAGGGGGCCGGAGCCTACGAGCAGTACTTC. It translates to CASSQGAGAYEQYF.

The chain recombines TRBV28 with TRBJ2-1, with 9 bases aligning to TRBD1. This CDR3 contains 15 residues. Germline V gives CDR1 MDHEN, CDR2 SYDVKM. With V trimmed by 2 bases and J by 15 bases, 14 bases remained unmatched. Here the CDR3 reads CASSLTGQGSPIGFF. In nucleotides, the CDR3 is TGTGCCAGCAGTTTAACGGGACAGGGATCCCCTATCGGGTTCTTC.

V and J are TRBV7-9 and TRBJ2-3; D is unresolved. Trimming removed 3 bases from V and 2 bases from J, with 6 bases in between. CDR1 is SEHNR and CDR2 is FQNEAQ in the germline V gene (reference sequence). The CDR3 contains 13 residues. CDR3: CASSLVVTDTQYF. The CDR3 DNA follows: TGTGCCAGCAGCTTGGTAGTCACAGATACGCAGTATTTT.

The CDR3 is CASSIDRYNEQFF. CDR3 nucleotide sequence: TGTGCCAGCAGTATCGACAGGTACAATGAGCAGTTCTTC. The chain links TRBV27 to TRBJ2-1; TRBD1 is a possible D gene (6 bases). Per the germline V gene, CDR1 is MNHEY and CDR2 is SMNVEV (reference sequence). This CDR3 has 13 residues. Trimming left V 5 bases short and J 4 bases short, with 9 bases between.

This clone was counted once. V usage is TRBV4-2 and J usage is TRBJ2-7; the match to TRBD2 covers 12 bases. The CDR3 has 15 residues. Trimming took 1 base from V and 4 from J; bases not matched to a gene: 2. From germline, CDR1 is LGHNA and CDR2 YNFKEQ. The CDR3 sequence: CASSQGTSGVYEQYF. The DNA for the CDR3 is TGTGCCAGCAGCCAAGGGACTAGCGGGGTTTACGAGCAGTACTTC.

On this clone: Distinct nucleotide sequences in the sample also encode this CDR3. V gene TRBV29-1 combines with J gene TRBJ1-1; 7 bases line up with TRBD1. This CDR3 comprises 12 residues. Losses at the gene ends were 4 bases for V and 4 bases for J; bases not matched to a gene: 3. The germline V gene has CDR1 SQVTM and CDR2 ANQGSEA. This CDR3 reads CSVGQGGTEAFF. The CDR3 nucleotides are TGCAGCGTTGGACAGGGAGGCACTGAAGCTTTCTTT.

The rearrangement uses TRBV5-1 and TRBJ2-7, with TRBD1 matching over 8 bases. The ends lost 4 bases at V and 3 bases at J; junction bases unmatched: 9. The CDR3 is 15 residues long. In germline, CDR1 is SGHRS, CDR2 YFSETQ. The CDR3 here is CASSTRTGPDYEQYF. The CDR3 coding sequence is TGCGCCAGCAGCACCAGGACAGGGCCGGACTACGAGCAGTACTTC.

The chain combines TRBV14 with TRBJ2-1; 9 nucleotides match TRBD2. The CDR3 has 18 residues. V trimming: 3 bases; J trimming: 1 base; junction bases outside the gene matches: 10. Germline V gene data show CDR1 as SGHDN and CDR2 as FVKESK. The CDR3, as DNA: TGTGCCAGCAGCCACCTACGTAGCGGGAGTTCGTCCTACAATGAGCAGTTCTTC. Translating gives CASSHLRSGSSSYNEQFF.

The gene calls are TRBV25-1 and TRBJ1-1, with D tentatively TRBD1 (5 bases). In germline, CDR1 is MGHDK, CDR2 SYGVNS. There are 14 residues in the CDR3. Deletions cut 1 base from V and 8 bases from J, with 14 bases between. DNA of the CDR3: TGTGCCAGCAGTGAATTCGGGGGTAGGACCGAAGCTTTCTTT. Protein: CASSEFGGRTEAFF.

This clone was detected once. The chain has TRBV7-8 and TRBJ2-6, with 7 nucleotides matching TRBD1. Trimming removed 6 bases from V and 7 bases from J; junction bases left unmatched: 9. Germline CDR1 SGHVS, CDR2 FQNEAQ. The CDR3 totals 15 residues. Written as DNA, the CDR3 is TGTGCCAGCAGGCCGACAGGGACCATCGCCAACGTCCTGACTTTC. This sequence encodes CASRPTGTIANVLTF. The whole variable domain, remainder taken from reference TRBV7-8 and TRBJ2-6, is GAGVSQSPRYKVAKRGQDVALRCDPISGHVSLFWYQQALGQGPEFLTYFQNEAQLDKSGLPSDRFFAERPEGSVSTLKIQRTQQEDSAVYLCASRPTGTIANVLTFGAGSRLTVL.

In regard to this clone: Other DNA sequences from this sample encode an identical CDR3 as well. CDR3 region: CASSGLAGSYEQYF. The DNA of the CDR3 is TGTGCCAGCTCGGGACTAGCGGGATCCTACGAGCAGTACTTC. The V and J genes are TRBV2 and TRBJ2-7; 13 bases line up with TRBD2. Germline V gene lookup returns CDR1 SNHLY and CDR2 FYNNEI. This CDR3 contains 14 residues. Trimming took 8 bases from V and 1 from J; bases not matched to a gene: 2.

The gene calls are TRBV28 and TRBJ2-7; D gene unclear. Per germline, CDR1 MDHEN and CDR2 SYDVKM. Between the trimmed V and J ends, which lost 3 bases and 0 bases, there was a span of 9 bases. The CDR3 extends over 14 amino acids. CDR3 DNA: TGTGCCAGCAGTTTCACGGTAAGCTCCTACGAGCAGTACTTC. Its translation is CASSFTVSSYEQYF.

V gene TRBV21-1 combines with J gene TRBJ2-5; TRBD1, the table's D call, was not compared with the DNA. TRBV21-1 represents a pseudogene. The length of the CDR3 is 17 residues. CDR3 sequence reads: CASSKGQGGSFSETQYF. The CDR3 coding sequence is TGTGCCAGCAGCAAGGGACAGGGTGGGAGCTTTAGTGAGACCCAGTACTTC.

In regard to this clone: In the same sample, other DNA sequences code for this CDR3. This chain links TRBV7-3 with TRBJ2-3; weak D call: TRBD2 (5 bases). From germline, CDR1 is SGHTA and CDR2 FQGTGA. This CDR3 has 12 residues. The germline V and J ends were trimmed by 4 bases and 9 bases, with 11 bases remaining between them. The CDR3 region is CASSSQRGTQYF. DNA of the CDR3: TGTGCCAGCAGCTCCCAACGCGGGACGCAGTATTTT.

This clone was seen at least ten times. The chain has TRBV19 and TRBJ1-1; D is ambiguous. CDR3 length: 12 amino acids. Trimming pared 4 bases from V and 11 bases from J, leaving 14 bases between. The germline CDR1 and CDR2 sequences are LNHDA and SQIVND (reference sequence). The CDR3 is CASSTRLVGAFF. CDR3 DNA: TGTGCCAGTAGTACCCGACTGGTTGGGGCTTTCTTT.

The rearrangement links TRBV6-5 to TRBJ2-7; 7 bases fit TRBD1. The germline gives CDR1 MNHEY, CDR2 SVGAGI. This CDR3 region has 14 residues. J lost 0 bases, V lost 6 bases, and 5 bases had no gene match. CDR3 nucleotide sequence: TGTGCCAGCAGCAACAGGGGATTCTCCTACGAGCAGTACTTC. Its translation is CASSNRGFSYEQYF.

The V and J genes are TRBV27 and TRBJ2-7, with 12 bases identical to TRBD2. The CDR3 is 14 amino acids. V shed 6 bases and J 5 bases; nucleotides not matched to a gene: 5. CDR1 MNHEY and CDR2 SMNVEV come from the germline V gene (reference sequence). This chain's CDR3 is CASRGTSGPDEQYF. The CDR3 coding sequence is TGTGCCAGCAGGGGGACTAGCGGGCCTGACGAGCAGTACTTC.

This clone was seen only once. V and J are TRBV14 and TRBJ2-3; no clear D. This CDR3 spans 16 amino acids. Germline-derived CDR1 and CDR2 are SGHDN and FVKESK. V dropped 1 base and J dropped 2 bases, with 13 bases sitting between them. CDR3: CASSQGLGRYTDTQYF. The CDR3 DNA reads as TGTGCCAGCAGCCAAGGGCTAGGCAGATACACAGATACGCAGTATTTT.

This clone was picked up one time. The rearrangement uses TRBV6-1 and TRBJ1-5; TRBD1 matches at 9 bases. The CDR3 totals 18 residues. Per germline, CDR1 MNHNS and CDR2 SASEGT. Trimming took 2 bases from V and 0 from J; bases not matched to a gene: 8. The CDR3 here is CASSERGDRVLSNQPQHF. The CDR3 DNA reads TGTGCCAGCAGTGAAAGGGGGGACAGGGTCCTTAGCAATCAGCCCCAGCATTTT.

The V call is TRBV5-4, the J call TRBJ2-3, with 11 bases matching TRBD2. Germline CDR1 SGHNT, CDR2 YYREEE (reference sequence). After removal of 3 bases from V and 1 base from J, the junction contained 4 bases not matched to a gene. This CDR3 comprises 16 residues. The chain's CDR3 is CASSWGLAVGTDTQYF. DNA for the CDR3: TGTGCCAGCAGCTGGGGACTAGCGGTAGGCACAGATACGCAGTATTTT.

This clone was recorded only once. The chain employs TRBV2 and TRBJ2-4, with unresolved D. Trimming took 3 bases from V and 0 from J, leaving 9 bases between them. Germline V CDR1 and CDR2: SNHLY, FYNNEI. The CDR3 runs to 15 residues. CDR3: CASSEKRPAKNIQYF. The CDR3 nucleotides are TGTGCCAGCAGTGAGAAGCGCCCAGCCAAAAACATTCAGTACTTC.